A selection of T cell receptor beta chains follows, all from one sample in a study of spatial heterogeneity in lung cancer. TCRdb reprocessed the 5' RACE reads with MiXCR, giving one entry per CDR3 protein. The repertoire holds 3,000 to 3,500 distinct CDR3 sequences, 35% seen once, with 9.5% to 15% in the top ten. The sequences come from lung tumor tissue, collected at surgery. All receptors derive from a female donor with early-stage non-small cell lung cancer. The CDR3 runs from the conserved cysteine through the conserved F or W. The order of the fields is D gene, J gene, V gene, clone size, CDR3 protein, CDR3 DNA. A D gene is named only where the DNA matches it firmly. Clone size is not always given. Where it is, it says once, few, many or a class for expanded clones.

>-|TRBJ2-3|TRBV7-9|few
CASSPVTDTQYF
TGTGCCAGCAGCCCGGTCACAGATACGCAGTATTTT
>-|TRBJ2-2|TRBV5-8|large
CASSQQGLVPDTGELFF
TGTGCCAGCAGCCAACAGGGTCTGGTCCCCGACACCGGGGAGCTGTTTTTT
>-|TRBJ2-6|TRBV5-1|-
CASSFESSGANVLTF
TGCGCCAGCAGCTTCGAGAGCTCTGGGGCCAACGTCCTGACTTTC
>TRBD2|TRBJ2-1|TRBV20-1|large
CSARDREGLVAGPWDEQFF
TGCAGTGCTAGAGATAGAGAGGGCTTAGTAGCGGGACCCTGGGATGAGCAGTTCTTC
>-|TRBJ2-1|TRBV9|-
CASSVAAHNEQFF
TGTGCCAGCAGCGTGGCAGCTCACAATGAGCAGTTCTTC
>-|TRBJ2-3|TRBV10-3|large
CATLGGANTGTDTQYF
TGTGCCACCCTAGGTGGGGCGAATACGGGCACAGATACGCAGTATTTT
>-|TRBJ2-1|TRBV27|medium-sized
CASSPEPTYDRSSYNEQFF
TGTGCCAGCAGTCCCGAACCCACGTACGACAGGAGCTCCTACAATGAGCAGTTCTTC
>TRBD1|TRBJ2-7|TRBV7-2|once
CASSLFPEGASYEQYF
TGTGCCAGCAGCCTATTCCCTGAGGGGGCCTCCTACGAGCAGTACTTC
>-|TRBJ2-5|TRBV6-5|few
CASSYSGGETQYF
TGTGCCAGCAGTTACTCCGGCGGGGAGACCCAGTACTTC
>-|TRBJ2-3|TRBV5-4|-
CASIGPGDTQYF
TGTGCCAGCATCGGGCCCGGGGATACGCAGTATTTT
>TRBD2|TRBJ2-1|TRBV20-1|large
CSARDLGTSGRVLSEQFF
TGCAGTGCTAGAGATCTCGGGACTAGCGGGAGGGTTTTAAGTGAGCAGTTCTTC
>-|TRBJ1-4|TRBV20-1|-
CSARVTVSNEKLFF
TGCAGTGCTAGAGTGACCGTTTCGAATGAAAAACTGTTTTTT
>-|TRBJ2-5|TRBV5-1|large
CASYPGPQETQYF
TGCGCCAGTTATCCGGGACCCCAAGAGACCCAGTACTTC
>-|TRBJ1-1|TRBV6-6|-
CASSLTGGWTEAFF
TGTGCCAGCAGCCTAACAGGAGGGTGGACTGAAGCTTTCTTT
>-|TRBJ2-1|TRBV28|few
CASSYPGAYNEQFF
TGTGCCAGCAGTTACCCCGGGGCCTACAATGAGCAGTTCTTC
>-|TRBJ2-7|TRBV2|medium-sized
CASSVHPGASYEQYF
TGTGCCAGCAGTGTTCATCCCGGGGCCTCCTACGAGCAGTACTTC
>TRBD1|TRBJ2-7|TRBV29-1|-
CSVDGTGEGEQYF
TGCAGCGTTGACGGGACAGGGGAAGGAGAGCAGTACTTC
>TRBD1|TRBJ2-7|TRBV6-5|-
CASSRDRVYEQYF
TGTGCCAGCAGCCGGGACAGGGTTTACGAGCAGTACTTC
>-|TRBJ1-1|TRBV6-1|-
CANEVVQGGTEAFF
TGTGCCAACGAAGTAGTTCAGGGCGGCACTGAAGCTTTCTTT
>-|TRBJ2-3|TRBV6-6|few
CASSYSPDTQYF
TGTGCCAGCAGTTACTCCCCAGATACGCAGTATTTT
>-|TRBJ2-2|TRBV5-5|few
CASSPARTGELFF
TGTGCCAGCAGCCCTGCTCGGACCGGGGAGCTGTTTTTT
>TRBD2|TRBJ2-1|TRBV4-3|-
CASSQGRIAGGYNEQFF
TGCGCCAGCAGCCAAGGTCGTATAGCGGGGGGGTACAATGAGCAGTTCTTC
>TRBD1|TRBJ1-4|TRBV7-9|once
CASSLGQTNEKLFF
TGTGCCAGCAGCTTGGGACAGACTAATGAAAAACTGTTTTTT
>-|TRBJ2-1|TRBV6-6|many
CASSYSGVGRVSYNEQFF
TGTGCCAGCAGTTACTCGGGGGTGGGCAGGGTCTCCTACAATGAGCAGTTCTTC
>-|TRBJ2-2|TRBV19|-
CASSLNPASTGELFF
TGTGCCAGTAGTCTCAACCCGGCGAGTACCGGGGAGCTGTTTTTT
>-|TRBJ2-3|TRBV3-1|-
CASSLTGATDTQYF
TGTGCCAGCAGCCTTACGGGGGCAACAGATACGCAGTATTTT
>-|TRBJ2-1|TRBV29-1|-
CSVFGTQVNNEQFF
TGCAGCGTTTTCGGGACCCAAGTTAACAATGAGCAGTTCTTC
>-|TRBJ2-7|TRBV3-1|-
CASSHGGRASEQYF
TGTGCCAGCAGCCATGGGGGCAGGGCCAGCGAGCAGTACTTC
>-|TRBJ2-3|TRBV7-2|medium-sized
CASSLKPPTDTQYF
TGTGCCAGCAGCTTGAAGCCCCCGACGGATACGCAGTATTTT
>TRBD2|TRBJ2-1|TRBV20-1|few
CSAASGSSYNEQFF
TGCAGTGCCGCAAGCGGGAGCTCCTACAATGAGCAGTTCTTC
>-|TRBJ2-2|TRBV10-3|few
CAISVGRQNTGELFF
TGTGCCATCAGTGTGGGACGGCAGAACACCGGGGAGCTGTTTTTT
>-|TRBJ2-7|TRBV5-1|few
CASRKDGTQYSYEQYF
TGCGCCAGCAGAAAGGACGGGACACAATACTCCTACGAGCAGTACTTC
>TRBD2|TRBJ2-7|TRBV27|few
CASSGGGPYEQYF
TGTGCCAGCAGCGGGGGGGGCCCCTACGAGCAGTACTTC
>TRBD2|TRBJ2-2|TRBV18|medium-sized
CASSPLDSGGAGELFF
TGTGCCAGCTCACCCTTGGACAGCGGGGGAGCCGGGGAGCTGTTTTTT
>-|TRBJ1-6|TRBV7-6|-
CASSPMPGMVNSPLHF
TGTGCCAGCAGCCCCATGCCGGGGATGGTGAATTCACCCCTCCACTTT
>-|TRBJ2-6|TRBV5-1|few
CASSLGSSGANVLTF
TGCGCCAGCAGCTTGGGAAGCTCTGGGGCCAACGTCCTGACTTTC
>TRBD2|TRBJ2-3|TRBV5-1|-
CASSLVSGGRTDTQYF
TGCGCCAGCAGCTTGGTTAGCGGGGGGCGCACAGATACGCAGTATTTT
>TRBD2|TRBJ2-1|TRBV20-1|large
CSAKKLAEGDEQFF
TGCAGTGCTAAAAAACTAGCGGAGGGGGATGAGCAGTTCTTC
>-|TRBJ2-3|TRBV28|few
CASSSLVTTVGDTQYF
TGTGCCAGCAGTTCCCTAGTAACAACCGTGGGGGATACGCAGTATTTT
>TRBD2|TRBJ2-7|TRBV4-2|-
CASSQFTSGSSYEQYF
TGTGCCAGCAGCCAATTTACTAGCGGGAGCTCGTACGAGCAGTACTTC
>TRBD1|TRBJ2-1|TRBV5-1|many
CASSLSGGSYNEQFF
TGCGCCAGCAGCTTGTCAGGGGGCTCCTACAATGAGCAGTTCTTC
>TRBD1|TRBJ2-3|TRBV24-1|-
CATSSPPGQILTDTQYF
TGTGCCACCAGTTCTCCGCCGGGACAGATATTGACAGATACGCAGTATTTT
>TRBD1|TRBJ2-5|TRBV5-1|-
CASSFGPGSGGQETQYF
TGCGCCAGCAGCTTCGGTCCGGGCTCAGGGGGCCAAGAGACCCAGTACTTC
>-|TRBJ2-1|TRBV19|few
CASSRFYIAVSSYNEQFF
TGTGCCAGTAGCCGTTTCTATATAGCGGTGAGCTCCTACAATGAGCAGTTCTTC
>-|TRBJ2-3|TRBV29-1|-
CSAGVITDTQYF
TGCAGCGCAGGGGTGATCACAGATACGCAGTATTTT
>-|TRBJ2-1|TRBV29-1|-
CSVDFGGLALYDEQFF
TGCAGCGTTGACTTCGGGGGACTGGCCCTATACGATGAGCAGTTCTTC
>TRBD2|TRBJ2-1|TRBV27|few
CASSPHLAGELYNEQFF
TGTGCCAGCAGTCCGCACTTAGCGGGAGAGCTCTACAATGAGCAGTTCTTC
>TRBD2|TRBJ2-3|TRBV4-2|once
CASSQDLAGEATDTQYF
TGTGCCAGCAGCCAAGACCTAGCGGGAGAGGCCACAGATACGCAGTATTTT
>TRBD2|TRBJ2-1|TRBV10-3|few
CAISEDGRHNEQFF
TGTGCCATCAGTGAGGACGGGAGGCACAATGAGCAGTTCTTC
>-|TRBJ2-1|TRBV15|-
CATSTPFRTRNEQFF
TGTGCCACCTCTACCCCCTTCCGGACACGCAATGAGCAGTTCTTC
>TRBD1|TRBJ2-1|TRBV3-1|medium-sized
CASSRGPSGTGGREQFF
TGTGCCAGCAGCCGCGGACCTTCAGGGACAGGGGGCAGGGAGCAGTTCTTC
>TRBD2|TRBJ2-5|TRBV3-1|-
CASSQPWTSVSQETQYF
TGTGCCAGCAGCCAACCGTGGACTAGCGTGTCCCAAGAGACCCAGTACTTC
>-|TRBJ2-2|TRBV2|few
CASKRGGTGELFF
TGTGCCAGCAAAAGGGGAGGCACCGGGGAGCTGTTTTTT
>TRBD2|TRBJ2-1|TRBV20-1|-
CSARDQGLAESSYNEQFF
TGCAGTGCTAGAGATCAGGGACTAGCGGAGAGCTCCTACAATGAGCAGTTCTTC
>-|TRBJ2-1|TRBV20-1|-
CSAPGPSRSYNEQFF
TGCAGTGCTCCCGGCCCGAGCCGCTCCTACAATGAGCAGTTCTTC
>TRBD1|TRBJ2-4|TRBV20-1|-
CSARGTGNIQYF
TGCAGTGCTCGCGGGACAGGAAACATTCAGTACTTC